The sequence of this TCR beta chain was determined in a study of neurological immune-mediated disorders. The CDR3 runs to 15 residues. CDR1 is MNHEY, CDR2 SVGAGI, per germline. Trimming cost V 7 bases and J 8 bases, with 23 bases left between them. This clonotype appeared many times. Each CDR3 protein is one row after TCRdb ran MiXCR on the 5' RACE reads. The repertoire holds tens of thousands of distinct CDR3 sequences, with about 5.6% as singletons. The TCR originated in a woman aged 18-30 years with multiple sclerosis. The chain combines TRBV6-5 with TRBJ2-5, with D perhaps matching TRBD2 (5 bases). The sequencing input was CD4+ T cells from blood. Here the CDR3 DNA reads TGTGCCAGCAACAAAGGAGTAGCGCCTGGGAGTACCCAGTACTTC. Protein: CASNKGVAPGSTQYF.